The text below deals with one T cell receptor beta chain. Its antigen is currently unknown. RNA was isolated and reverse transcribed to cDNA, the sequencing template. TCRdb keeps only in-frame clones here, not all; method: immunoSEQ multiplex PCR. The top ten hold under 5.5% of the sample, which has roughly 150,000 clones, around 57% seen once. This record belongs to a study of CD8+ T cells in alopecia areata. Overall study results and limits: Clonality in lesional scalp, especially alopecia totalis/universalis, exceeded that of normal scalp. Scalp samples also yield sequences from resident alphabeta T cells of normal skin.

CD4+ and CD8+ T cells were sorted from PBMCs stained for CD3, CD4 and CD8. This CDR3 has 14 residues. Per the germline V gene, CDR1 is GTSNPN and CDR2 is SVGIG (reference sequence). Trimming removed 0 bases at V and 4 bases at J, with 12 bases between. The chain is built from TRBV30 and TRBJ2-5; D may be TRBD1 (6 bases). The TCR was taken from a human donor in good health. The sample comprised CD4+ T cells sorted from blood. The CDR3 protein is CAWSVRQAGETQYF. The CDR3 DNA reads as TGTGCCTGGAGTGTACGACAGGCCGGAGAGACCCAGTACTTC.